The clone carrying this TCR beta chain was observed once. The target antigen is unknown. These data are taken from a study of cytomegalovirus exposure and HLA in healthy donors. Findings of the study overall: Presence/absence analysis assumed near-uniform sequencing depth across donors. A few of the chains that were CMV-associated were confirmed in vitro to be specific for CMV antigens. Cytomegalovirus association was assigned to some 160 TCR beta chains. In a later analysis, TCR association rates varied by HLA locus: DRB1 most, HLA-C fewest.

The primer mix had 60 Vbeta and 13 Jbeta primers. Repertoires were generated with immunoSEQ multiplex PCR, while TCRdb's copy carries only in-frame clones and drops some. The table includes roughly 110,000 clones, about 64% detected once. This TCR derives from a female donor in good health and CMV-seronegative. Sequenced: PBMCs.

CDR3 loop: CASSWASGRTGELFF. The DNA for the CDR3 is TGTGCCAGCAGTTGGGCTAGCGGGAGAACCGGGGAGCTGTTTTTT. This rearrangement joins TRBV11-3 to TRBJ2-2; 10 bases map to TRBD2. Germline values: CDR1 SGHNT, CDR2 YENEEA. The CDR3 sequence is 15 residues long. The V gene end was trimmed by 6 bases and the J gene end by 5 bases; junction bases not matched to a gene: 6.